These 32 T cell receptor beta chains were sequenced from one sample in a study of blood T cell repertoires in COVID-19. Using immunoSEQ multiplex PCR, the repertoire was profiled, and TCRdb retains in-frame clones only, with some absent. The sample consists of some 140,000 clones, about 85% of them appearing once. Sequenced: peripheral blood. The receptors originated from a man between 60 and 70 years old with COVID-19, enrolled during active disease.

This sequence joins TRBV7-2 and TRBJ1-2; the D is unclear. Germline-derived CDR1 and CDR2 are SGHTA and FQGNSA. The length of the CDR3 is 12 residues. V gave up 5 bases and J gave up 4 bases, with 8 bases separating them. Written as DNA, the CDR3 is TGTGCCAGCAGCCTCTACAGCTATGGCTACACCTTC. Protein sequence: CASSLYSYGYTF.

The V and J genes are TRBV7-9 and TRBJ1-2; D call uncertain. Germline CDR1 reads SEHNR; CDR2 reads FQNEAQ (reference sequence). The CDR3 length is 13 residues. The V gene lost 3 bases and the J gene lost 4 bases, with 9 bases spanning the gap. The CDR3 region is CASSLFPGYGYTF. For the CDR3, the DNA is TGTGCCAGCAGCTTGTTTCCGGGCTATGGCTACACCTTC.

The chain is built from TRBV4-3 and TRBJ1-2; D ambiguous. From germline, CDR1 is LGHNA and CDR2 YSLEER. Trimming removed 0 bases at V and 8 bases at J, with 16 bases between. The CDR3 consists of 15 residues. The CDR3 loop reads CASSQDRGDKLGYTF. DNA of the CDR3: TGCGCCAGCAGCCAAGATCGGGGAGACAAATTGGGCTACACCTTC.

This chain connects TRBV11-3 to TRBJ2-5, with 7 bases that match TRBD1. V was clipped by 6 bases and J by 4 bases; unmatched bases: 5. This CDR3 is built from 13 residues. Germline V gene lookup returns CDR1 SGHNT and CDR2 YENEEA. The CDR3 DNA reads TGTGCCAGCAGACAGGGGCCGGCAGAGACCCAGTACTTC. Amino acid sequence: CASRQGPAETQYF.

The rearrangement joins TRBV5-5 to TRBJ1-2, with a weak D call TRBD1 (6 bases). V was trimmed by 1 base and J by 7 bases, leaving 20 bases between them. The length of the CDR3 is 16 residues. Germline CDR1 is SGHKS and CDR2 is YYEKEE (reference sequence). Written as DNA, the CDR3 is TGTGCCAGCAGCTTGATGATGTCGGACAGTCTCTCTGGCTACACCTTC. The encoded protein is CASSLMMSDSLSGYTF.

The chain carries TRBV4-1 and TRBJ1-5; 8 bases line up with TRBD1. Germline V lookup: CDR1 MGHRA, CDR2 YSYEKL. The J segment lost 4 bases and the V segment lost 3 bases, leaving 5 bases of the junction unmatched. This CDR3 comprises 15 residues. CDR3 protein: CASSHSDRDNQPQHF. The CDR3 DNA reads as TGCGCCAGCAGCCACTCGGACAGGGATAATCAGCCCCAGCATTTT.

The rearrangement links TRBV19 to TRBJ2-5; no clear D gene. V lost 4 bases and J 4 bases, leaving 19 bases between the germline ends. From germline, CDR1 is LNHDA and CDR2 SQIVND (reference sequence). CDR3 length: 16 amino acids. This chain's CDR3 is CASSRLGEAIRETQYF. The CDR3 nucleotides read TGTGCCAGTAGTAGACTCGGAGAGGCGATTCGAGAGACCCAGTACTTC.

The rearrangement links TRBV5-6 to TRBJ1-1; D is possibly TRBD1 (5 bases). The germline V gene encodes CDR1 SGHDT and CDR2 YYEEEE. This CDR3 has 12 residues. V dropped 2 bases and J dropped 5 bases, with 7 bases sitting between them. CDR3 sequence reads: CASSLQATEAFF. The CDR3 DNA reads TGTGCCAGCAGCTTACAGGCGACTGAAGCTTTCTTT.

For the CDR3, the DNA is TGCGCCAGCAGCTCGGACCCAGGGGGGTTCACTGAAGCTTTCTTT. Protein sequence: CASSSDPGGFTEAFF. The V call is TRBV5-1, the J call TRBJ1-1, with TRBD1 matching over 7 bases. Germline trimming cut 3 bases from V and 4 bases from J; bases unmatched to any gene: 9. This CDR3 region has 15 residues. CDR1 is SGHRS and CDR2 is YFSETQ in the germline V gene.

CDR3 amino acids: CASSHPGQRNGYTF. In nucleotides, the CDR3 is TGTGCCAGCAGCCATCCGGGACAGAGAAATGGCTACACCTTC. The V gene is TRBV14, the J gene TRBJ1-2, with 7 bases matching TRBD1. The CDR3 is 14 residues long. J was trimmed by 6 bases and V by 3 bases; bases with no gene match: 7. The V gene's germline CDR1 is SGHDN and CDR2 FVKESK. Using reference TRBV14 and TRBJ1-2 for the parts outside the CDR3, the full variable domain is EAGVTQFPSHSVIEKGQTVTLRCDPISGHDNLYWYRRVMGKEIKFLLHFVKESKQDESGMPNNRFLAERTGGTYSTLKVQPAELEDSGVYFCASSHPGQRNGYTFGSGTRLTVV.

This sequence joins TRBV5-1 and TRBJ2-7; the D gene is possibly TRBD1 (5 bases). This CDR3 is built from 12 residues. CDR1 SGHRS and CDR2 YFSETQ come from the germline V gene. V was trimmed by 2 bases and J by 6 bases, leaving 9 bases between them. In DNA, the CDR3 is TGCGCCAGCAGCTTTGAAGGGGTCGAGCAGTACTTC. Protein: CASSFEGVEQYF.

This chain links TRBV11-1 with TRBJ1-6; a possible D gene is TRBD1 (5 bases). The CDR3 consists of 15 residues. V shed 0 bases and J shed 7 bases, with 10 bases lying between them. Looked up from germline, CDR1 is SGHAT and CDR2 is FQDESV (reference sequence). CDR3 protein: CASSLAHQGNSPLHF. Here the CDR3 DNA reads TGTGCCAGCAGCTTAGCGCATCAGGGCAATTCACCCCTCCACTTT.

This clone came up once. The chain combines TRBV2 with TRBJ2-1, with D perhaps TRBD2 (5 bases). V was shortened by 6 bases and J by 0 bases, with 12 bases between the two germline ends. This CDR3 is built from 15 residues. Looked up from germline, CDR1 is SNHLY and CDR2 is FYNNEI. The CDR3 is CASRDYISSYNEQFF. In DNA form, the CDR3 reads TGTGCCAGCAGAGACTACATCAGCTCCTACAATGAGCAGTTCTTC. The whole variable domain, remainder taken from reference TRBV2 and TRBJ2-1, is EPEVTQTPSHQVTQMGQEVILRCVPISNHLYFYWYRQILGQKVEFLVSFYNNEISEKSEIFDDQFSVERPDGSNFTLKIRSTKLEDSAMYFCASRDYISSYNEQFFGPGTRLTVL.

This clone was seen a single time. V usage is TRBV19 and J usage is TRBJ1-3; no clear D gene. Germline-derived CDR1 and CDR2 are LNHDA and SQIVND (reference sequence). V gave up 7 bases and J gave up 0 bases, with 7 bases separating them. This CDR3 contains 13 residues. CDR3 sequence: CASTPSSGNTIYF. For the CDR3, the DNA is TGTGCCAGTACCCCATCCTCTGGAAACACCATATATTTT.

The chain is built from TRBV19 and TRBJ2-2, with a tentative D call TRBD1 (5 bases). The germline V gene encodes CDR1 LNHDA and CDR2 SQIVND (reference sequence). V lost 8 bases and J lost 5, with 12 bases in between. The CDR3 consists of 13 residues. The CDR3 spells CASGGAATGELFF. The CDR3 bases are TGTGCCAGTGGTGGGGCCGCAACCGGGGAGCTGTTTTTT.

The chain employs TRBV6-4 and TRBJ2-2; TRBD2 matches 11 bases. V shed 5 bases and J 6 bases; nucleotides not matched to a gene: 11. Germline lookup yields CDR1 MRHNA and CDR2 SNTAGT. The CDR3 has 17 amino acids. The CDR3 DNA sequence: TGTGCCAGCAGTCCGACTAGCGGGGTGCTACACTCCGGGGAGCTGTTTTTT. This translates into CASSPTSGVLHSGELFF.

The chain employs TRBV18 and TRBJ2-1; D call uncertain. The CDR3 has 17 amino acids. The V end lost 2 bases, the J end lost 0 bases, and 14 bases lay between the germline ends. Germline V gene data show CDR1 as KGHSH and CDR2 as LQKENI. In DNA form, the CDR3 reads TGTGCCAGCTCACCAAACCTTCGGAGAAGCTCCTACAATGAGCAGTTCTTC. The encoded protein is CASSPNLRRSSYNEQFF.

This rearrangement joins TRBV24-1 to TRBJ1-5, with 11 bases fitting TRBD1. The V gene end was trimmed by 4 bases and the J gene end by 0 bases; junction bases not matched to a gene: 1. CDR3 length: 16 residues. Germline assignment: CDR1 KGHDR and CDR2 SFDVKD. The CDR3: CATSEGQGASNQPQHF. The CDR3 DNA reads as TGTGCCACCAGTGAAGGACAGGGGGCTAGCAATCAGCCCCAGCATTTT.

The V call is TRBV18, the J call TRBJ1-6; no definite D call. The V end lost 6 bases, the J end lost 4 bases, and 4 bases lay between the germline ends. Germline V gene data show CDR1 as KGHSH and CDR2 as LQKENI. The CDR3 has 12 amino acids. CDR3 in amino acids: CASSQYNSPLHF. The CDR3 nucleotides are TGTGCCAGCTCTCAATATAATTCACCCCTCCACTTT.

This chain connects TRBV29-1 to TRBJ1-1; D unclear. This CDR3 is 13 amino acids long. The V and J ends lost 1 base and 0 bases respectively, with 6 bases between them. CDR1 is SQVTM, CDR2 ANQGSEA, per germline. This chain's CDR3 is CSVEVTVNTEAFF. The CDR3 bases are TGCAGCGTTGAAGTCACAGTGAACACTGAAGCTTTCTTT.

This clone was seen more than once but under ten times. This rearrangement joins TRBV14 to TRBJ2-2; 9 bases are a match to TRBD2. Germline loops: CDR1 SGHDN, CDR2 FVKESK. This CDR3 region has 16 residues. Trimming at V came to 2 bases and at J to 6 bases, leaving 7 bases not matched to a gene. The CDR3 loop reads CASSQLAGASSGELFF. CDR3 coding DNA: TGTGCCAGCAGCCAATTAGCGGGAGCTAGCTCCGGGGAGCTGTTTTTT.

The chain combines TRBV2 with TRBJ2-5; D is perhaps TRBD1 (6 bases). Trimming took off 3 bases at V and 4 bases at J, with 12 bases between the two ends. Germline CDR1 is SNHLY and CDR2 is FYNNEI. This CDR3 spans 14 amino acids. The CDR3 nucleotides read TGTGCCAGCAGTGAGTGGGGGCAGCGAGAGACCCAGTACTTC. Translation gives CASSEWGQRETQYF. Filled out from reference TRBV2 and TRBJ2-5, the complete variable domain reads EPEVTQTPSHQVTQMGQEVILRCVPISNHLYFYWYRQILGQKVEFLVSFYNNEISEKSEIFDDQFSVERPDGSNFTLKIRSTKLEDSAMYFCASSEWGQRETQYFGPGTRLLVL.

CDR3 nucleotides: TGTGCCAGCAGCGCCGAAGGGGTGACTAATGAAAAACTGTTTTTT. Its protein is CASSAEGVTNEKLFF. V gene TRBV7-6 combines with J gene TRBJ1-4; TRBD1 might be the D (5 bases). Germline CDR1 is SGHVS and CDR2 is FNYEAQ. The V end lost 5 bases, the J end lost 2 bases, and 12 bases lay between the germline ends. This CDR3 spans 15 amino acids.

In this sample, this clone turned up a few times. The chain is built from TRBV6-5 and TRBJ1-2; D is unresolved. V dropped 6 bases and J dropped 0 bases, with 8 bases sitting between them. Per the germline V gene, CDR1 is MNHEY and CDR2 is SVGAGI. This CDR3 has 13 amino acids. CDR3 coding DNA: TGTGCCAGCAGACAGATATCTAACTATGGCTACACCTTC. Protein product: CASRQISNYGYTF.

This clone was found once. This chain connects TRBV9 to TRBJ2-3; no clear D. Germline V gene sequence: CDR1 SGDLS, CDR2 YYNGEE. There are 12 residues in the CDR3. Trimming pared 2 bases from V and 4 bases from J, leaving 5 bases between. This chain's CDR3 is CASSVSADTQYF. CDR3 nucleotides: TGTGCCAGCAGCGTTTCAGCAGATACGCAGTATTTT.

The rearrangement uses TRBV11-3 and TRBJ1-4; 9 bases map to TRBD1. The ends lost 5 bases at V and 5 bases at J; junction bases unmatched: 3. CDR1 and CDR2 (germline): SGHNT, YENEEA. This CDR3 is built from 14 residues. DNA of the CDR3: TGTGCCAGCAGCACAGGGGGCACAAATGAAAAACTGTTTTTT. It translates to CASSTGGTNEKLFF.

The chain links TRBV14 to TRBJ1-1; the match to TRBD1 covers 7 bases. The germline CDR1 and CDR2 sequences are SGHDN and FVKESK. The CDR3 runs to 14 residues. Germline trimming cut 4 bases from V and 4 bases from J; bases unmatched to any gene: 6. CDR3 nucleotide sequence: TGTGCCAGCAGCCCATTGGCAGGGGGCACTGAAGCTTTCTTT. This sequence encodes CASSPLAGGTEAFF.

The chain couples TRBV15 to TRBJ2-7; 8 bases fit TRBD1. This CDR3 comprises 15 residues. V gave up 5 bases and J gave up 6 bases; unmatched junction bases: 12. Per germline, CDR1 LNHNV and CDR2 YYDKDF (reference sequence). The DNA for the CDR3 is TGTGCCACCAGCCCGAGACAGGGGAGTCGACTCGAGCAGTACTTC. Translation: CATSPRQGSRLEQYF.

V usage is TRBV27 and J usage is TRBJ1-2; 7 bases are a match to TRBD1. This CDR3 is 15 amino acids long. With V trimmed by 5 bases and J by 6 bases, 12 bases remained unmatched. Germline V gives CDR1 MNHEY, CDR2 SMNVEV (reference sequence). The CDR3, as DNA: TGTGCCAGCAGTCTAAATAAGGGGGCGCGGGATGGCTACACCTTC. It yields the protein CASSLNKGARDGYTF.

This clone was seen just once. This chain connects TRBV30 to TRBJ1-5, with no clear D. In germline, CDR1 is GTSNPN, CDR2 SVGIG (reference sequence). Deletions cut 2 bases from V and 4 bases from J, with 9 bases between. CDR3 length: 13 residues. The CDR3 loop reads CAWSTTNNQPQHF. The CDR3, as DNA: TGTGCCTGGAGTACAACAAATAATCAGCCCCAGCATTTT. Together with reference TRBV30 and TRBJ1-5, the CDR3 gives the full variable domain: SQTIHQWPATLVQPVGSPLSLECTVEGTSNPNLYWYRQAAGRGLQLLFYSVGIGQISSEVPQNLSASRPQDRQFILSSKKLLLSDSGFYLCAWSTTNNQPQHFGDGTRLSIL.

The chain couples TRBV5-6 to TRBJ1-2, with no clear D. The V end was cut by 4 bases, the J end by 2 bases, with 21 bases between. The CDR3 covers 17 residues. CDR1 SGHDT and CDR2 YYEEEE come from the germline V gene. DNA for the CDR3: TGTGCCAGCAGCATGAGGTGGTTCGGCACCCCGAACTATGGCTACACCTTC. Translation: CASSMRWFGTPNYGYTF.

This rearrangement joins TRBV5-1 to TRBJ2-7, with D possibly TRBD2 on 5 matching bases. There are 15 residues in the CDR3. CDR1 and CDR2 from the germline V gene are SGHRS and YFSETQ. V dropped 3 bases and J dropped 3 bases, with 16 bases sitting between them. The DNA for the CDR3 is TGCGCCAGCAGCTGGGCGGACTCGGAGGTCTACGAGCAGTACTTC. Translation gives CASSWADSEVYEQYF.